The clone carrying this T cell receptor beta chain was detected a few times. The sample belongs to a study of T cell changes during pregnancy in multiple sclerosis. Only in-frame clones appear in the TCRdb table, and some are missing; sequencing was by immunoSEQ multiplex PCR. This table has some 70,000 clones, 90% to 95% appearing once. This CDR3 is 12 amino acids long. V lost 5 bases and J 7 bases, leaving 10 bases between the germline ends. CDR1 and CDR2 from the germline V gene are MRHNA and SNTAGT. V usage is TRBV6-4 and J usage is TRBJ2-3, with a possible D match to TRBD1 (7 bases). The TCR sequence derives from a female donor in good health, enrolled as a control in a pregnancy study. This specimen consisted of peripheral blood, obtained in the second trimester of pregnancy. The CDR3 is CASSPGGNTQYF. In DNA form, the CDR3 reads TGTGCCAGCAGTCCAGGGGGGAATACGCAGTATTTT.